This TCR beta chain was identified during a study of shared clonotypes between healthy human individuals. Across the whole study: The donor group consisted of two women and a few men, aged 18 to 49. Study results and limitations: Clonotypes shared by all four sorted-subset donors had higher generation probabilities than non-shared clonotypes. When naive CD4 clonotypes were compared across a handful of donors, about 5% were shared.

Every subset's genomic DNA went evenly onto several immunoSEQ plates. Assay: immunoSEQ multiplex PCR; the TCRdb copy retains only in-frame clones and omits some. The sample consists of 2 million or so clones, approximately 94% of them appearing once. The naive CD8 fraction comprised CD45RO-negative cells positively selected for CCR7 and excluded terminally differentiated effector memory CD45RA+ cells. Remarks on this clone: The antigen remains unidentified.

Sequencing was done on a sample of naive CD8+ T cells sorted from blood. The clonotype originates from a man in his late teens or twenties in good health.

The CDR3 DNA follows: TGTGCCAGCACCACCTGGGGGGGGCCTGGAAACACCATATATTTT. Translation gives CASTTWGGPGNTIYF. This chain connects TRBV5-6 to TRBJ1-3; tentatively, D is TRBD1 (6 bases). The CDR3 sequence is 15 residues long. The germline V gene encodes CDR1 SGHDT and CDR2 YYEEEE. With 6 bases removed from V and 2 bases from J, the gap between germline ends came to 15 bases.